These T cell receptor beta chains were read from a single sample in a study of shared T cell receptors in the human thymus. Produced via immunoSEQ multiplex PCR; TCRdb's table is partial and in-frame only. This sample yields over 65,000 clones, of which roughly 96% are seen a single time; roughly 0.033% belongs to the top ten. Sequenced: thymocytes. The source is a human donor. Both conserved end residues are part of each CDR3. Each record gives: CDR3 length, V gene, CDR3 protein.

>17|TRBV4-3
CASSQGIDRGLGNTIYF
>19|TRBV4-1
CASSQGSTAGSSGANVLTF
>15|TRBV4-2
CASSQVYRGDYEQYF
>14|TRBV15
CATSGAGDSYEQYF
>14|TRBV6-6
CASSYSGPNSPLHF
>11|TRBV5-1
CASSSRNGYTF
>13|TRBV30
CAWTLADTYEQYF
>18|TRBV5-1
CASSPVGGTGVRDTEAFF
>14|TRBV28
CASSPGTHSYEQYF
>20|TRBV28
CASSPHRAFDSRKANQPQHF
>17|TRBV10-3
CAISESNRNNRNQPQHF
>15|TRBV30
CAWSAGRGAKNIQYF
>14|TRBV5-8
CASSFTDRAYEQYF
>17|TRBV4-3
CASSHVSGTTLQETQYF
>16|TRBV6-6
CASRIFDGKTNEKLFF
>12|TRBV30
CAWEGVRGTQYF
>15|TRBV4-3
CASSHRLGKNEKLFF
>14|TRBV5-1
CASSRDRGPRGYTF
>14|TRBV2
CASSEVSSSETQYF
>16|TRBV5-1
CASSPPRVHSYNEQFF
>16|TRBV11-2
CASSLVDGKSTDTQYF
>16|TRBV7-6
CASSYRDRQPGETQYF
>13|TRBV5-6
CASSEDRRTEAFF
>17|TRBV27
CASSLCGWDCENSPLHF